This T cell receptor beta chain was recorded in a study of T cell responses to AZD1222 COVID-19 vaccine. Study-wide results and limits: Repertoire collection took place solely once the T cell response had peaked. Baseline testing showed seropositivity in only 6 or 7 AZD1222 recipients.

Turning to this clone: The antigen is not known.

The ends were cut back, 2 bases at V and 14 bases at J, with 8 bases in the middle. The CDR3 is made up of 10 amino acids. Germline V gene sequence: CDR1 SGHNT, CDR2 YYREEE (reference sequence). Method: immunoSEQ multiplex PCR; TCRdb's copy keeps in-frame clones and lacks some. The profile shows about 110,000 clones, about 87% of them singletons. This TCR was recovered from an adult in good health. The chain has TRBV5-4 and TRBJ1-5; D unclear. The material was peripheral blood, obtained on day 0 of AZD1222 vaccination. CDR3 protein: CASSFIGEHF. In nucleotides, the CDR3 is TGTGCCAGCAGCTTCATCGGGGAGCATTTT.